This TCR beta chain is from a study of blood T cell repertoires in COVID-19. Study-level information: Samples came from the United States, Italy and Spain, spanning acute and convalescent COVID-19.

Method: immunoSEQ multiplex PCR; TCRdb's copy keeps in-frame clones and lacks some. This table holds about 260,000 clones, approximately 86% found once. The CDR3 spans 13 residues. CDR1 and CDR2 from the germline V gene are SGHRS and YFSETQ. V lost 3 bases and J lost 6, with 12 bases in between. Sequencing was carried out using peripheral blood. The chain links TRBV5-1 to TRBJ1-1; D ambiguous. This TCR was recovered from a woman aged 45-59 years who had recovered from COVID-19. The CDR3 bases are TGCGCCAGCAGCTCTAGTGAATCCGCTGAAGCTTTCTTT. It yields the protein CASSSSESAEAFF.